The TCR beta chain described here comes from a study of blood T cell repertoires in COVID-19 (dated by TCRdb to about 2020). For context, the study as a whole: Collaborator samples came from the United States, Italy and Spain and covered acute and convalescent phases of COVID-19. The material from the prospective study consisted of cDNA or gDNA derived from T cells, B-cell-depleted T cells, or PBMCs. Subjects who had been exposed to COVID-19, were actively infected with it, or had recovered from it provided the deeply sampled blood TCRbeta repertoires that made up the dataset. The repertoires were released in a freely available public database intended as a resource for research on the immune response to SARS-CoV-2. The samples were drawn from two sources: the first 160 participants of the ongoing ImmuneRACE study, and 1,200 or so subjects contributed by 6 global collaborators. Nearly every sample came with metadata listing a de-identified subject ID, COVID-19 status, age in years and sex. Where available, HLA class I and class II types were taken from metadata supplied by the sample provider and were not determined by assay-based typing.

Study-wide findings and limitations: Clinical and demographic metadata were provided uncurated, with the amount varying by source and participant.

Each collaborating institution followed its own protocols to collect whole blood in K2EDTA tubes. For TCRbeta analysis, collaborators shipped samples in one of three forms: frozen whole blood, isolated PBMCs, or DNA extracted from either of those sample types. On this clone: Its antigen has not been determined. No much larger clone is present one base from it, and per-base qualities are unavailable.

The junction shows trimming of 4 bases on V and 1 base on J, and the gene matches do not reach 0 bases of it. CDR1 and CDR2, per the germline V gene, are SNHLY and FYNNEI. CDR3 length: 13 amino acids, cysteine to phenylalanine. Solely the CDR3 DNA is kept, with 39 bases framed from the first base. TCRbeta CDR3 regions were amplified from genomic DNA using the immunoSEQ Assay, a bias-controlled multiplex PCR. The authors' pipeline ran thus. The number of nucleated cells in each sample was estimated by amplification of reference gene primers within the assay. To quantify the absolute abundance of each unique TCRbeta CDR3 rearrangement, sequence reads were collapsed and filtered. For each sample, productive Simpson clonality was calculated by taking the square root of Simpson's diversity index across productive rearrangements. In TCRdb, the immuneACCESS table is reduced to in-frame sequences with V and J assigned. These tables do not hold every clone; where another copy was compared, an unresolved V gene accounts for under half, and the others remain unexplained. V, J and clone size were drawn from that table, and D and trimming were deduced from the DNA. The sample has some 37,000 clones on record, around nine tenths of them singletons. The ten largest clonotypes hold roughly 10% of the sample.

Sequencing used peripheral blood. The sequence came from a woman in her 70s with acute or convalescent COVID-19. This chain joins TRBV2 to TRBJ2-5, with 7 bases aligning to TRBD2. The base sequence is TGTGCCAGCAGTGCTAGCGGCCAAGAGACCCAGTACTTC. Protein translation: CASSASGQETQYF.